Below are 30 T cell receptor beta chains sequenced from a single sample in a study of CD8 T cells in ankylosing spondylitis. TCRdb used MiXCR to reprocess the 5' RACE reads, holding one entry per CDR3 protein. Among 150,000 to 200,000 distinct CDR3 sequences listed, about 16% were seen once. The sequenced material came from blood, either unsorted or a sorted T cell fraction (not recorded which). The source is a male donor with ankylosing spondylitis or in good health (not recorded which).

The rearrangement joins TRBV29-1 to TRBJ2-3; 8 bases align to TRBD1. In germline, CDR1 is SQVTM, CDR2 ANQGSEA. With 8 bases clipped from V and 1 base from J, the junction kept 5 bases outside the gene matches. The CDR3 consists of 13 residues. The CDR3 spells CSSPGGGTDTQYF. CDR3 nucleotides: TGCAGCTCTCCAGGGGGCGGCACAGATACGCAGTATTTT.

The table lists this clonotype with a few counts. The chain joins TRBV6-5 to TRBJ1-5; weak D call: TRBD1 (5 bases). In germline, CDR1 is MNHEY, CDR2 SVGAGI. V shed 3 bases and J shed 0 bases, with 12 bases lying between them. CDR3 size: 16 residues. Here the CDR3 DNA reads TGTGCCAGCAGTTATTTGGCAGGGCCTAGCAATCAGCCCCAGCATTTT. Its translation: CASSYLAGPSNQPQHF.

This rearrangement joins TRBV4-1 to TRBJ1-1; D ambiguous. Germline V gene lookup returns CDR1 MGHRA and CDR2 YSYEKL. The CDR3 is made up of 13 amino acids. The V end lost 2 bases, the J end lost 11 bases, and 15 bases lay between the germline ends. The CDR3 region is CASSQPPSGGAFF. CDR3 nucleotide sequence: TGCGCCAGCAGCCAACCTCCCTCCGGAGGCGCTTTCTTT.

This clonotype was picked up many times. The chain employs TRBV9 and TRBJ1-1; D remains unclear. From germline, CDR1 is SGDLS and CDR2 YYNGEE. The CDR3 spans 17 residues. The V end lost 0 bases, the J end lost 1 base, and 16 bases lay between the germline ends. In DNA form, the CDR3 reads TGTGCCAGCAGCGTAGATAAGGGTATGTCCGGGAACACTGAAGCTTTCTTT. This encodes CASSVDKGMSGNTEAFF.

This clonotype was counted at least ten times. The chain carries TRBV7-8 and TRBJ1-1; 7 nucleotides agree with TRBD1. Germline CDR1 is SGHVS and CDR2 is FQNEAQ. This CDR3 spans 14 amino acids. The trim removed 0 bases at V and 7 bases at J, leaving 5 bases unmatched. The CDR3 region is CASSLAWQGGEAFF. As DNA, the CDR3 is TGTGCCAGCAGCTTAGCATGGCAGGGGGGTGAAGCTTTCTTT.

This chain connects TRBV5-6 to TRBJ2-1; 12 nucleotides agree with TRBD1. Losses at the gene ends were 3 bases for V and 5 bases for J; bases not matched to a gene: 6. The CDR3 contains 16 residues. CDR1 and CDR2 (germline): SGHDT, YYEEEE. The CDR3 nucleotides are TGTGCCAGCAGCTGGGGACAGGGGGCTTCAGACAATGAGCAGTTCTTC. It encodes CASSWGQGASDNEQFF.

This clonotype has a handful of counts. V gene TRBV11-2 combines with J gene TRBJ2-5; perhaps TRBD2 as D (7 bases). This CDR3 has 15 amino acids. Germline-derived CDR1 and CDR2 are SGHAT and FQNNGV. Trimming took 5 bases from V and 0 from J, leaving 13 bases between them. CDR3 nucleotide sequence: TGTGCCAGCAGCCCCGGGGGGCCGTACCAAGAGACCCAGTACTTC. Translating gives CASSPGGPYQETQYF.

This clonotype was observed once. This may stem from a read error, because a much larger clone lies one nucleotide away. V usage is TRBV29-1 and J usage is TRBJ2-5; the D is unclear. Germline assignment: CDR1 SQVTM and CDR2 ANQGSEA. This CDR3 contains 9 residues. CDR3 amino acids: CRVEQTQYF. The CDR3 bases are TGCAGAGTTGAACAGACCCAGTACTTC.

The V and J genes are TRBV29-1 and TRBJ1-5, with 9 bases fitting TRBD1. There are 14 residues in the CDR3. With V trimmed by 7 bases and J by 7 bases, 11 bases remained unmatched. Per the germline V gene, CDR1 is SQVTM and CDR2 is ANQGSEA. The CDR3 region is CSGSGTGLRQPQHF. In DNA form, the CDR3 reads TGCAGCGGGTCCGGGACAGGGCTAAGACAGCCCCAGCATTTT. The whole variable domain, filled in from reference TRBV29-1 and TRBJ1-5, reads SAVISQKPSRDICQRGTSLTIQCQVDSQVTMMFWYRQQPGQSLTLIATANQGSEATYESGFVIDKFPISRPNLTFSTLTVSNMSPEDSSIYLCSGSGTGLRQPQHFGDGTRLSIL.

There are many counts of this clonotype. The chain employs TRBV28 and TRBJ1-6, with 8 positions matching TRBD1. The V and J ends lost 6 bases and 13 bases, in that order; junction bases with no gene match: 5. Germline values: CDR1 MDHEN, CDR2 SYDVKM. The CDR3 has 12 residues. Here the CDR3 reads CASRGGQGPLHF. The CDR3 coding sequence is TGTGCCAGCAGGGGAGGACAGGGTCCCCTCCACTTT. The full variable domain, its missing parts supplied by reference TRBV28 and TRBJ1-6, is DVKVTQSSRYLVKRTGEKVFLECVQDMDHENMFWYRQDPGLGLRLIYFSYDVKMKEKGDIPEGYSVSREKKERFSLILESASTNQTSMYLCASRGGQGPLHFGNGTRLTVT.

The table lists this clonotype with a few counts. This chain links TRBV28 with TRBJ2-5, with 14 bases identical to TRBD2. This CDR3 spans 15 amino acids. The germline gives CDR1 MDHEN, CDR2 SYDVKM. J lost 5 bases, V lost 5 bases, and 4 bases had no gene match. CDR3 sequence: CASSPGLAGAETQYF. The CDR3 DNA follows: TGTGCCAGCAGTCCGGGACTAGCGGGAGCGGAGACCCAGTACTTC.

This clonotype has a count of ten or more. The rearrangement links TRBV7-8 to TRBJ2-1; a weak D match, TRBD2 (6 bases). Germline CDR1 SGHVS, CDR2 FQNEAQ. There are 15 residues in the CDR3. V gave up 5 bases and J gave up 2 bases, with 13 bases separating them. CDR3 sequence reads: CASSPFSGTYNEQFF. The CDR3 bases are TGTGCCAGCAGCCCATTTAGCGGAACCTACAATGAGCAGTTCTTC.

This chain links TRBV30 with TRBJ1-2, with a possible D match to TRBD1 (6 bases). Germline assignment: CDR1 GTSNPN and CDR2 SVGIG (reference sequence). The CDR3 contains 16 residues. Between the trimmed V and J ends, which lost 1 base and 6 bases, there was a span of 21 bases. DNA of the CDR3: TGTGCCTGGAGTGCCGTACATGTGAACCGGGACAATGGCTACACCTTC. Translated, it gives CAWSAVHVNRDNGYTF.

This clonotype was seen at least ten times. CDR3 residues: CSAWGMDQPQHF. The CDR3 DNA sequence: TGCAGTGCTTGGGGGATGGATCAGCCCCAGCATTTT. V is TRBV20-1 and J is TRBJ1-5; weak D call: TRBD1 (5 bases). This CDR3 region has 12 residues. Germline CDR1 is DFQATT and CDR2 is SNEGSKA (reference sequence). Trimming pared 5 bases from V and 5 bases from J, leaving 10 bases between.

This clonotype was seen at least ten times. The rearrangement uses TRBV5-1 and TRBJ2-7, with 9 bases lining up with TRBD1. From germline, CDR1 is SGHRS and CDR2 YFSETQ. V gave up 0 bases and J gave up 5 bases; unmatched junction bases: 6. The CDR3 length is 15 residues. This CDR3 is CASSLVGTGTHEQYF. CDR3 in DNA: TGCGCCAGCAGCTTGGTTGGGACAGGGACCCACGAGCAGTACTTC.

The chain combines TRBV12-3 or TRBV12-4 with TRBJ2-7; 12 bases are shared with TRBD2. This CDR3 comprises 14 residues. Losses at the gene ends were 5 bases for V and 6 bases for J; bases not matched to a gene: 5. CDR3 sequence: CASSATSGRGEQYF. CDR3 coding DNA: TGTGCCAGCAGTGCGACTAGCGGGAGAGGCGAGCAGTACTTC.

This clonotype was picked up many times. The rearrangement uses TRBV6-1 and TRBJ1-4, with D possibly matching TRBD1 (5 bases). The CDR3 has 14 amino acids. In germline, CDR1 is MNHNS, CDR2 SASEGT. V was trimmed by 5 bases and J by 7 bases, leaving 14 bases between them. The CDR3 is CASSQQGNGEKLFF. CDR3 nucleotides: TGTGCCAGCAGTCAGCAGGGCAACGGTGAAAAACTGTTTTTT.

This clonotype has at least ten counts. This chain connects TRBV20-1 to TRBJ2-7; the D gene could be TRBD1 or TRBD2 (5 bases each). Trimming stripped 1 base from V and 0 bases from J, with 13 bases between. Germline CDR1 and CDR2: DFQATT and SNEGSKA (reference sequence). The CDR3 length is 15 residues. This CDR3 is CSARAGGGSSYEQYF. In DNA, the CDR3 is TGCAGTGCTAGAGCAGGTGGGGGAAGCTCCTACGAGCAGTACTTC.

The CDR3 protein is CACKGQREGYNEQFF. The CDR3 region has the DNA TGTGCCTGCAAGGGGCAGCGGGAGGGCTACAATGAGCAGTTCTTC. The rearrangement joins TRBV18 to TRBJ2-1, with 10 bases lining up with TRBD2. Germline V gene sequence: CDR1 KGHSH, CDR2 LQKENI. This CDR3 comprises 15 residues. The trim removed 11 bases at V and 3 bases at J, leaving 10 bases unmatched. The full variable domain, rest sourced from reference TRBV18 and TRBJ2-1, is NAGVMQNPRHLVRRRGQEARLRCSPMKGHSHVYWYRQLPEEGLKFMVYLQKENIIDESGMPKERFSAEFPKEGPSILRIQQVVRGDSAAYFCACKGQREGYNEQFFGPGTRLTVL.

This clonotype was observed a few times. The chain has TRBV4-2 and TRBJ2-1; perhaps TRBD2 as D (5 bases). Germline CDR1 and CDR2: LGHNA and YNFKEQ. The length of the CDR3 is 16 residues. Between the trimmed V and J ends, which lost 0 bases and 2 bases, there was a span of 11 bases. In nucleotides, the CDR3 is TGTGCCAGCAGCCAAGAGGGCCGGAGGCCCTACAATGAGCAGTTCTTC. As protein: CASSQEGRRPYNEQFF.

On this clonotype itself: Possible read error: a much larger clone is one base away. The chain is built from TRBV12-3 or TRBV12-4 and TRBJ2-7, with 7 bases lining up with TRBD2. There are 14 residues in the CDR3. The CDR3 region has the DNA TGTGCCAGCAGTTGGGGGGGACTTTTCTACGTGCAGTACTTC. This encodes CASSWGGLFYVQYF.

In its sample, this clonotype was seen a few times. CDR3 DNA: TGCAGCGTTGAAGACAGGGGAGGCGGGGAAAAACTGTTTTTT. It is translated as CSVEDRGGGEKLFF. The chain employs TRBV29-1 and TRBJ1-4, with D perhaps TRBD1 (6 bases). V was pared by 0 bases and J by 8 bases, with 13 bases between. Germline CDR1 is SQVTM and CDR2 is ANQGSEA. The length of the CDR3 is 14 residues.

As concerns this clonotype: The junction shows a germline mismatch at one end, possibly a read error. The CDR3 sequence: CASSLGPAGSGSEQFF. CDR3 nucleotide sequence: TGTGCCAGCAGCTTGGGCCCTGCGGGAAGTGGTAGTGAGCAGTTCTTC. The chain uses TRBV5-1 and TRBJ2-1; D possibly corresponds to TRBD2 (6 bases). This CDR3 spans 16 amino acids. Germline V gene lookup returns CDR1 SGHRS and CDR2 YFSETQ.

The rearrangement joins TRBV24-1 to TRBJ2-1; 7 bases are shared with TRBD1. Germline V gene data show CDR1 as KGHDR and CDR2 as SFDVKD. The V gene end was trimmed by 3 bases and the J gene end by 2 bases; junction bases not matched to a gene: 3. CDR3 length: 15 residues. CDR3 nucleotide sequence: TGTGCCACCAGTGATGCCGGGACAGCCTACAATGAGCAGTTCTTC. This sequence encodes CATSDAGTAYNEQFF.

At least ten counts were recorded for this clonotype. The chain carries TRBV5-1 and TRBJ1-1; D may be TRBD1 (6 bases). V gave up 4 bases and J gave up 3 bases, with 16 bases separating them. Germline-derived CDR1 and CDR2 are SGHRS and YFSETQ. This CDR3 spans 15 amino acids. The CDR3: CASSGTDRAYTEAFF. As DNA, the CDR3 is TGCGCCAGCAGCGGTACGGACAGAGCCTACACTGAAGCTTTCTTT.

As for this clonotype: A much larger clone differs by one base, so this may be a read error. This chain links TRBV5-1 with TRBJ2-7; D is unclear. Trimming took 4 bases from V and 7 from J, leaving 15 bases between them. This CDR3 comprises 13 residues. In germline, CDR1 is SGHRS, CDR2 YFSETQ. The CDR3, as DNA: TGCGCCAGCAGCATGGGATTTTCCTCGGAGCAGTACTTC. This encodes CASSMGFSSEQYF.

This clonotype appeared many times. CDR3 in amino acids: CASSSLVMVGADTQYF. The CDR3 DNA is TGTGCCAGCAGTTCGCTCGTGATGGTTGGGGCAGATACGCAGTATTTT. V and J are TRBV28 and TRBJ2-3; D not resolved. The CDR3 runs 16 residues. V dropped 4 bases and J dropped 4 bases, with 18 bases sitting between them. Germline loops: CDR1 MDHEN, CDR2 SYDVKM.

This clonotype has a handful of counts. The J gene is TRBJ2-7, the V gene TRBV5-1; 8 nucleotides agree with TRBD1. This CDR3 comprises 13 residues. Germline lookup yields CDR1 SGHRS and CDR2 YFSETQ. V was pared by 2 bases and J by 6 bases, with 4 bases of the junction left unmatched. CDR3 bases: TGCGCCAGCAGCTTCAACAGGGGGGCCGAGCAGTACTTC. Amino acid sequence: CASSFNRGAEQYF.

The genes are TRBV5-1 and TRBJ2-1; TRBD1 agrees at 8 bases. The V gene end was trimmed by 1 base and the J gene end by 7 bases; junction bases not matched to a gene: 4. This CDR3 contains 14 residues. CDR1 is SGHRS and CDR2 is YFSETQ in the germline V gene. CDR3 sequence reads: CASSLPGGGNEQFF. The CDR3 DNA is TGCGCCAGCAGCTTGCCAGGGGGCGGGAATGAGCAGTTCTTC.

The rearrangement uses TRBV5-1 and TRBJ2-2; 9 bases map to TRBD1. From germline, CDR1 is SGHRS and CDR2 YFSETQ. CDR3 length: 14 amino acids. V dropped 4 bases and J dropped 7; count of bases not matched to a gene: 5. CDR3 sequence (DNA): TGCGCCAGCAGCCCGGGACAGGGCAACGGGGAGCTGTTTTTT. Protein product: CASSPGQGNGELFF.